A selection of T cell receptor beta chains follows, all from one sample in a study of memory CD4+ T cells and cytomegalovirus serostatus. Profiling relied on immunoSEQ multiplex PCR, and the TCRdb table lists in-frame clones only, not all of them. The data show 64,000 or so clones, with roughly four fifths seen just once and approximately 0.81% held by the top ten. The source material was memory CD4+ T cells from blood. These receptors were obtained from an adult in good health and CMV-seronegative. Both conserved end residues are part of each CDR3. The D gene is left open where the match is weak. Clone size is given for some rows only: seen once, a few or many times, or a class if the clone is expanded.

d_gene	v_gene	abundance	j_gene	CDR3aa	CDR3nt
TRBD1	TRBV10-2	few	TRBJ2-7	CASSETVWGQSYEQYF	TGCGCCAGCAGTGAAACGGTCTGGGGACAGTCCTACGAGCAGTACTTC
.	TRBV25-1	.	TRBJ1-2	CASSQQGNYGYTF	TGTGCCAGCAGCCAACAGGGAAACTATGGCTACACCTTC
.	TRBV5-4	.	TRBJ2-4	CASSLASENIQYF	TGTGCCAGCAGCTTGGCGTCAGAAAACATTCAGTACTTC
TRBD1	TRBV4-2	.	TRBJ1-3	CASSRTPGQGPPSSGNTIYF	TGTGCCAGCAGCCGGACCCCGGGACAGGGGCCACCGAGCTCTGGAAACACCATATATTTT
.	TRBV19	.	TRBJ2-7	CASSTLSAGKYEQYF	TGTGCCAGTAGTACCCTCTCGGCGGGGAAGTACGAGCAGTACTTC
.	TRBV19	.	TRBJ1-5	CASSKQSSNQPQHF	TGTGCCAGTAGTAAACAGAGTAGCAATCAGCCCCAGCATTTT
TRBD1	TRBV29-1	.	TRBJ2-7	CSVETGYEQYF	TGCAGCGTGGAGACAGGGTACGAGCAGTACTTC
TRBD1	TRBV6-5	once	TRBJ1-6	CASSYSRGQGNSPLHF	TGTGCCAGCAGTTACTCGAGGGGGCAGGGTAATTCACCCCTCCACTTT
TRBD1	TRBV2	.	TRBJ2-4	CASSEGGTGGQQKNIQYF	TGTGCCAGCAGTGAGGGGGGGACAGGGGGACAACAAAAAAACATTCAGTACTTC
.	TRBV4-2	.	TRBJ1-2	CASSQDLVGNYGYTF	TGTGCCAGCAGCCAAGATTTGGTCGGAAACTATGGCTACACCTTC
.	TRBV27	.	TRBJ2-3	CASSSKPGADTQYF	TGTGCCAGCAGTTCAAAGCCTGGGGCAGATACGCAGTATTTT
.	TRBV2	few	TRBJ2-3	CASRDRSDTQYF	TGTGCCAGCAGGGATAGGTCAGATACGCAGTATTTT
.	TRBV30	.	TRBJ2-5	CAWVRLGSYQETQYF	TGTGCCTGGGTTAGACTAGGATCATACCAAGAGACCCAGTACTTC
.	TRBV29-1	.	TRBJ1-5	CSVASSNQPQHF	TGCAGCGTTGCGTCAAGCAATCAGCCCCAGCATTTT
TRBD1	TRBV5-4	few	TRBJ1-6	CASSWDRGNSPLHF	TGTGCCAGCAGCTGGGACAGGGGGAACTCACCCCTCCACTTT
TRBD1	TRBV15	.	TRBJ2-7	CATSRETGQVREQYF	TGTGCCACCAGCAGAGAGACAGGGCAAGTCAGGGAGCAGTACTTC
TRBD1	TRBV7-9	few	TRBJ1-1	CASSLQGANTEAFF	TGTGCCAGCAGCTTACAGGGGGCCAACACTGAAGCTTTCTTT
TRBD2	TRBV7-2	.	TRBJ2-3	CASSLAGGALSTDTQYF	TGTGCCAGCAGCTTAGCGGGAGGGGCATTGAGCACAGATACGCAGTATTTT
.	TRBV5-1	.	TRBJ2-3	CASSLVGTTDTQYF	TGCGCCAGCAGCTTGGTGGGGACCACAGATACGCAGTATTTT
.	TRBV6-1	.	TRBJ1-3	CASSEAGVAWAIYF	TGTGCCAGCAGTGAAGCAGGAGTTGCCTGGGCCATATATTTT
.	TRBV7-9	.	TRBJ1-2	CASSLRDGYGYTF	TGTGCCAGCAGCCTCCGGGACGGCTATGGCTACACCTTC
.	TRBV6-5	.	TRBJ2-1	CASSTQGLYNEQFF	TGTGCCAGCAGTACGCAAGGGCTCTACAATGAGCAGTTCTTC
TRBD2	TRBV5-4	.	TRBJ2-5	CASSLGASGSWETQYF	TGTGCCAGCAGCTTGGGGGCTAGCGGGAGTTGGGAGACCCAGTACTTC
TRBD1	TRBV18	.	TRBJ1-2	CASSPPGQGLNYGYTF	TGTGCCAGCTCACCACCGGGACAGGGCCTTAACTATGGCTACACCTTC
TRBD1	TRBV2	.	TRBJ1-2	CASSSGTDYGYTF	TGTGCCAGCAGTTCCGGGACAGACTATGGCTACACCTTC
TRBD2	TRBV5-1	.	TRBJ2-5	CASSLAAGGPETQYF	TGCGCCAGCAGCTTAGCGGCGGGAGGGCCAGAGACCCAGTACTTC
.	TRBV4-2	.	TRBJ2-5	CASSQDWETQYF	TGTGCCAGCAGCCAAGATTGGGAGACCCAGTACTTC
.	TRBV7-9	.	TRBJ1-2	CASSPNTGPNGYTF	TGTGCCAGCAGTCCTAACACAGGGCCAAATGGCTACACCTTC
.	TRBV30	many	TRBJ1-3	CAWTEWGYSGNTIYF	TGTGCCTGGACCGAATGGGGGTACTCTGGAAACACCATATATTTT
TRBD2	TRBV28	.	TRBJ2-1	CASSPTSGMVNEQFF	TGTGCCAGCAGCCCGACTAGCGGGATGGTCAATGAGCAGTTCTTC
.	TRBV7-2	.	TRBJ2-7	CASSLGGRGGLVEQYF	TGTGCCAGCAGCTTAGGGGGACGAGGGGGGCTAGTCGAGCAGTACTTC
TRBD1	TRBV9	.	TRBJ1-2	CASSGNRDRGRDYGYTF	TGTGCCAGCAGCGGAAACCGGGACAGGGGGCGCGACTATGGCTACACCTTC
.	TRBV19	.	TRBJ1-1	CASSIGKGHRGAEAFF	TGTGCCAGTAGTATAGGAAAGGGACATCGAGGCGCTGAAGCTTTCTTT
.	TRBV5-1	.	TRBJ1-1	CASSLQAINTEAFF	TGCGCCAGCAGCCTACAGGCTATAAACACTGAAGCTTTCTTT
TRBD1	TRBV10-3	once	TRBJ1-2	CATEQGANYGYTF	TGTGCCACGGAACAGGGGGCGAACTATGGCTACACCTTC
.	TRBV28	.	TRBJ2-5	CASSFGGQTQYF	TGTGCCAGCAGTTTCGGGGGGCAGACCCAGTACTTC